The T cell receptor (beta chain) under discussion was sequenced for a study of blood T cell repertoires in COVID-19. Study at large: The United States, Italy and Spain supplied acute and convalescent COVID-19 samples. Nucleic acid was either cDNA or gDNA, and it came from T cells, B-cell-depleted T cells, or PBMCs.

V was clipped by 2 bases and J by 4 bases; unmatched bases: 6. The CDR3 loop spans 16 amino acids. In germline, CDR1 is SGHRS, CDR2 YFSETQ. As handled by the study authors: Reference gene primer amplification gave nucleated cell count estimates. Clones were read by immunoSEQ multiplex PCR, and TCRdb kept only the in-frame ones, dropping some. Clone size and the V and J calls come from that table; the DNA yielded D and trimming. The data contain about 380,000 clones, 85% of them seen just once; the ten biggest clones take up 3% to 4.5%. The sequenced sample consisted of peripheral blood. The rearrangement joins TRBV5-1 to TRBJ1-4; 9 bases fit TRBD1. The sequence was obtained from a woman in her late teens or twenties with acute or convalescent COVID-19. DNA of the CDR3: TGCGCCAGCAGCTTTGAGGTGGACAGGGGTAATGAAAAACTGTTTTTT. It yields the protein CASSFEVDRGNEKLFF.